Sequencing of this TCR beta chain was carried out in a study of brain T cells in children with intractable seizures. Repertoires were generated with immunoSEQ multiplex PCR, while TCRdb's copy carries only in-frame clones and drops some. The sample holds about 340,000 clones; over 90% are singletons and the top ten take roughly 6%. Trimming took off 5 bases at V and 8 bases at J, with 15 bases between the two ends. CDR3 length equals 12 residues. The germline gives CDR1 GTSNPN, CDR2 SVGIG (reference sequence). The time point here: blood from clinic visit 5 months post-surgery; TSC patient then seizure free. Only cases whose brain tissue showed the highest T cell transcript signatures were sequenced.

Sequences were derived from peripheral blood, sampled approximately 5 months after surgery. The chain recombines TRBV30 with TRBJ1-1; D is undetermined. The sequence was obtained from a boy in the first two years of life with tuberous sclerosis and intractable seizures. The CDR3 DNA is TGTGCCTGGGGTCACACCCGTCACGAAGCTTTCTTT. Translated, it gives CAWGHTRHEAFF.